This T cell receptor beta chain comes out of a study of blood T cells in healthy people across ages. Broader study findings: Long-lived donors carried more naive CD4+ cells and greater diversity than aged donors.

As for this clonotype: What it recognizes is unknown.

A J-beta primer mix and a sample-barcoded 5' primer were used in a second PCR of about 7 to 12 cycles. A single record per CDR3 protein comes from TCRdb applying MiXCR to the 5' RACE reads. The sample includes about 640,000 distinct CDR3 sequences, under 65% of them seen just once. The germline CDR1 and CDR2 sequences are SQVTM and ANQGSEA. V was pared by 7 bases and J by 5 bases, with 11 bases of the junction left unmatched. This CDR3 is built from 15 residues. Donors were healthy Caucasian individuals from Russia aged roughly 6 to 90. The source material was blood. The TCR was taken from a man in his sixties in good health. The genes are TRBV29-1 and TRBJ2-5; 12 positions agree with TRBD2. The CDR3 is CSARLAGAPGETQYF. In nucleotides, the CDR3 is TGCAGCGCAAGACTAGCGGGGGCCCCGGGGGAGACCCAGTACTTC.